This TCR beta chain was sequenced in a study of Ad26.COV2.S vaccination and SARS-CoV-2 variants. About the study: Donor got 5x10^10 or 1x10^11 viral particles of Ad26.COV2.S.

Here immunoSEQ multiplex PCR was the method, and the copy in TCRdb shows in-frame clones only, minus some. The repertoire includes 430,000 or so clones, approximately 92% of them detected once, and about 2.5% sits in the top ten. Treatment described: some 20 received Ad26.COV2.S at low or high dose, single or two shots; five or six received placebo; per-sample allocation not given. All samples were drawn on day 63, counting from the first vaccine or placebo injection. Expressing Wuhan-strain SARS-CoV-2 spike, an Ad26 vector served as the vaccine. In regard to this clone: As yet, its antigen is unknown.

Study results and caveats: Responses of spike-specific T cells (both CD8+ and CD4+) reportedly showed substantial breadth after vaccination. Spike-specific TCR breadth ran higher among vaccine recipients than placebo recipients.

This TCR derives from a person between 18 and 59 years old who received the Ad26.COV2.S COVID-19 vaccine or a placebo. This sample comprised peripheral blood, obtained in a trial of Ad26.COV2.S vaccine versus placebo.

The DNA for the CDR3 is TGTGCCAGCTCCAGGAGGGACAACCAAGAGACCCAGTACTTC. This encodes CASSRRDNQETQYF. The rearrangement joins TRBV9 to TRBJ2-5; possibly TRBD1 or TRBD2 for D (6 bases each). The V and J ends lost 7 bases and 0 bases respectively, with 13 bases between them. The CDR3 contains 14 residues. Per germline, CDR1 SGDLS and CDR2 YYNGEE.